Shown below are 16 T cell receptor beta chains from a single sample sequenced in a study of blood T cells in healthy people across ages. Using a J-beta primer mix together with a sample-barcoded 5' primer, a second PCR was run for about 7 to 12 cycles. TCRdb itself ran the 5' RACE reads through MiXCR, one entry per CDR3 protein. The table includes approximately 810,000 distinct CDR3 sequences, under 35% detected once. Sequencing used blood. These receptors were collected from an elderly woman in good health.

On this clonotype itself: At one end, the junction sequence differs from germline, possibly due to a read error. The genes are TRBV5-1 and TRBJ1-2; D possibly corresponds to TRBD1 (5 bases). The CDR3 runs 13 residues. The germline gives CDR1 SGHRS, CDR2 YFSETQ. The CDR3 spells CAGSHGTQAGYTF. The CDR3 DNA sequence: TGCGCCGGCAGCCACGGGACCCAGGCGGGCTACACCTTC.

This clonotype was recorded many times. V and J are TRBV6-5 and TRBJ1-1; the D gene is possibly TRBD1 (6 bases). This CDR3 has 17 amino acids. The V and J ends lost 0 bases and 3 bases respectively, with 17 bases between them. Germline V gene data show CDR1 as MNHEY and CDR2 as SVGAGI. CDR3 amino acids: CASSYSNPAQGDTEAFF. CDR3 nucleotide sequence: TGTGCCAGCAGTTACTCGAATCCCGCACAGGGAGACACTGAAGCTTTCTTT.

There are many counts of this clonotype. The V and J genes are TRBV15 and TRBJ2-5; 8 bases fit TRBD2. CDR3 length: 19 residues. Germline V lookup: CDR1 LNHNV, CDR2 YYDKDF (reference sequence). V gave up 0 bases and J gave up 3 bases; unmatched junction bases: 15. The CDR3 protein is CATSRDRGSLAGKEETQYF. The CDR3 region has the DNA TGTGCCACCAGCAGAGATCGGGGCAGTTTAGCGGGGAAAGAAGAGACCCAGTACTTC.

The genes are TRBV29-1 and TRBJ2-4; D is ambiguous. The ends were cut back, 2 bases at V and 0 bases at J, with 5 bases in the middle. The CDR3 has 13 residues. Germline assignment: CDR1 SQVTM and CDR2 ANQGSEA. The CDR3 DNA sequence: TGCAGCGTTGAACCGGTAGCCAAAAACATTCAGTACTTC. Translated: CSVEPVAKNIQYF.

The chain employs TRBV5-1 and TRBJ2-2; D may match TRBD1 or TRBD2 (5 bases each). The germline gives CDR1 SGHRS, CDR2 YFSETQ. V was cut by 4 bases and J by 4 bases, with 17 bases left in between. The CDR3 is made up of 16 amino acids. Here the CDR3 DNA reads TGCGCCAGCAGCCCCGGACTCTCGAGGGGCACCGGGGAGCTGTTTTTT. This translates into CASSPGLSRGTGELFF.

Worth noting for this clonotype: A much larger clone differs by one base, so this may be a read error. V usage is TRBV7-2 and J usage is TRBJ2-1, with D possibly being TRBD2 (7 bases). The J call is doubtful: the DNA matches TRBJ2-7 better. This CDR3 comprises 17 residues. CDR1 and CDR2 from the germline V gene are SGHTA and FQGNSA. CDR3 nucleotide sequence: TGTGCCAGCAGCTTTCGATTAAGGGGGGGCTCCTACAATGAGCAGTACTTC. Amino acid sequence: CASSFRLRGGSYNEQYF.

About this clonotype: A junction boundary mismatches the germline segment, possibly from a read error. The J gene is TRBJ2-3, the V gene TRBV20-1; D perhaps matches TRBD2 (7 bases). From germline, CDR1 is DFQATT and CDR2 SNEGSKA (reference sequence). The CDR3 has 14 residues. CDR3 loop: CRANFGGHTDTQYF. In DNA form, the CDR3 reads TGCAGAGCTAACTTCGGGGGGCACACAGATACGCAGTATTTT.

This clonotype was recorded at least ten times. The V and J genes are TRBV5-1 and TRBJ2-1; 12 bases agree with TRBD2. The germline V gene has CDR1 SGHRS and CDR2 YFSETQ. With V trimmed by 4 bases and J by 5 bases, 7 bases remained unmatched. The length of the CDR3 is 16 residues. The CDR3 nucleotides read TGCGCCAGCAGCCTATATGGACTAGCGGGGAACAATGAGCAGTTCTTC. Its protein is CASSLYGLAGNNEQFF.

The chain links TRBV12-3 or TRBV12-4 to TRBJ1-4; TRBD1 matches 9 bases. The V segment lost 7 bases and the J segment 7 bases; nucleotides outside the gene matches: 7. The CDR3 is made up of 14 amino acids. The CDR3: CASTRGQGGEKLFF. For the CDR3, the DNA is TGTGCCAGCACCCGGGGACAGGGTGGTGAAAAACTGTTTTTT.

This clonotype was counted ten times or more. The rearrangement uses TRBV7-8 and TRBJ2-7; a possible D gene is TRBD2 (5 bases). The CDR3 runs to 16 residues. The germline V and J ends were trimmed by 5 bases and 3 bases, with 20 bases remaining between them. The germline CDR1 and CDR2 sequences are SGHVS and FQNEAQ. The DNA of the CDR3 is TGTGCCAGCAGCCGAGGGTGGCCGTGGTCGGACTACGAGCAGTACTTC. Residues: CASSRGWPWSDYEQYF.

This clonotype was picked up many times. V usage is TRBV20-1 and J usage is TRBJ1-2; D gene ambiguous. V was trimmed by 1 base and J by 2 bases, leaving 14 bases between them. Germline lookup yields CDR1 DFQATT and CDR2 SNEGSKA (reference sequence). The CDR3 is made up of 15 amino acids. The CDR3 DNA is TGCAGTGCTAGAGCCCCAGCAATCTTAAACTATGGCTACACCTTC. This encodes CSARAPAILNYGYTF.

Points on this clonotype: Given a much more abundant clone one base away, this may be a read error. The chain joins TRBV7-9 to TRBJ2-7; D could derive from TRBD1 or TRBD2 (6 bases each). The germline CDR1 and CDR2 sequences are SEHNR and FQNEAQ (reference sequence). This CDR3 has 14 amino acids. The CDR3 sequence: CASSSAGGHYERYF. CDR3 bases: TGTGCCAGCAGCTCAGCCGGGGGCCACTACGAGCGGTACTTC.

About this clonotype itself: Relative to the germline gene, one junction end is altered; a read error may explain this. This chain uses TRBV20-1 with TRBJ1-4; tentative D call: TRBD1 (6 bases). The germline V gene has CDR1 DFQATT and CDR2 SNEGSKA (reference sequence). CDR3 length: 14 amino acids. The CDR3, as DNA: TGCAGTGCTATTTACAGGGCAACTAATGAAAAACGGTTTTTT. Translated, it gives CSAIYRATNEKRFF.

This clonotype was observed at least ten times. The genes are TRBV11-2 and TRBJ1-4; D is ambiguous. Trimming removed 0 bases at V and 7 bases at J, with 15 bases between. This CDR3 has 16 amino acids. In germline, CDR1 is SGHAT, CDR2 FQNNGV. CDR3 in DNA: TGTGCCAGCAGCTTAGAGACGAGGGTCGCGATTGAAAAACTGTTTTTT. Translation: CASSLETRVAIEKLFF. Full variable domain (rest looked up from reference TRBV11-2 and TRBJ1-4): EAGVAQSPRYKIIEKRQSVAFWCNPISGHATLYWYQQILGQGPKLLIQFQNNGVVDDSQLPKDRFSAERLKGVDSTLKIQPAKLEDSAVYLCASSLETRVAIEKLFFGSGTQLSVL.

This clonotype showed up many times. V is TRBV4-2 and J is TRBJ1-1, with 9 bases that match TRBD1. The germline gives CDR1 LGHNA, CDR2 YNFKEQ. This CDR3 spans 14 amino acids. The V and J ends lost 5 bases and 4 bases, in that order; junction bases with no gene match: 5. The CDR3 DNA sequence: TGTGCCAGCAGCGGCCGACAGGGGGGCACTGAAGCTTTCTTT. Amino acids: CASSGRQGGTEAFF.

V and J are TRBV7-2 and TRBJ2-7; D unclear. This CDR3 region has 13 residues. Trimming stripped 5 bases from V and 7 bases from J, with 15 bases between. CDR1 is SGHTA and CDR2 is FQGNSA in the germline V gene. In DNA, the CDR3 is TGTGCCAGCAGCCGCCCGGGCGACAATGAGCAGTACTTC. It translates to CASSRPGDNEQYF.